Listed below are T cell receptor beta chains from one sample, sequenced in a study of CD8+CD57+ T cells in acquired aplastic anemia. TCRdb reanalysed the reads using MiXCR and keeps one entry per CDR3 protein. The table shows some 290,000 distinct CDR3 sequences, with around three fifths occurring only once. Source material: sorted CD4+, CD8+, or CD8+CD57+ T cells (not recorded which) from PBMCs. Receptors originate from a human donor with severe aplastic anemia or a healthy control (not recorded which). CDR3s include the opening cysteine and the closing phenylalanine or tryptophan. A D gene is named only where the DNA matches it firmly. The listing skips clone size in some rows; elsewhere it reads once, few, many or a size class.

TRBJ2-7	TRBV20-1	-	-	TGCAGTGCTTATTGGGGGGACTCCTACGAGCAGTACTTC	CSAYWGDSYEQYF
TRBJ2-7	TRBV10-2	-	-	TGCGCCAGCAGTGAGAACTTAGCTCCCTACGAGCAGTACTTC	CASSENLAPYEQYF
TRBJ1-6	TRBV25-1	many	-	TGTGCCAGCAGTTGGGGGGCGCAAAGTTCACCCCTCCACTTT	CASSWGAQSSPLHF
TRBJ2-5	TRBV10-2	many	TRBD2	TGCGCCAGCAGGGGACTAGCGGGGGAAGAGACCCAGTACTTC	CASRGLAGEETQYF
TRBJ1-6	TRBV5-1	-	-	TGCGCCAGCAGCCTTCGGCGGAGCTCCTATAATTCACCCCTCCACTTT	CASSLRRSSYNSPLHF
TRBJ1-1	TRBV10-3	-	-	TGTGCCATCAGTGAGCCTGGGGATGGCACTGAAGCTTTCTTT	CAISEPGDGTEAFF
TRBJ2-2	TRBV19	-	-	TGTGCCAGTAGTATGGGCGGGGAGCTGTTTTTT	CASSMGGELFF
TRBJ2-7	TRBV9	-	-	TGTGCCAGCAGCGCCGCGGCGGCGCCCTACGAGCAGTACTTC	CASSAAAAPYEQYF
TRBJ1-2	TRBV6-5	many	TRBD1	TGTGCCAGCAGTTACCAGGACAGGGACCCTTATGGCTACACCTTC	CASSYQDRDPYGYTF
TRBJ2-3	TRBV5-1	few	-	TGCGCCAGCAGCTCAGGAACATTCGGGCAAGATACGCAGTATTTT	CASSSGTFGQDTQYF
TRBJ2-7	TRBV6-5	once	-	TGTGCCAGCAGTTATGGGGACAAGTACGAGCAGTACTTC	CASSYGDKYEQYF
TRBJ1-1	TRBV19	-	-	TGTGCCAGTAGTATAGGAAGGGGATCCGTGGCGAACACTGAAGCTTTCTTT	CASSIGRGSVANTEAFF
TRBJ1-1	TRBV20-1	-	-	TGCAGTGCTAGAAAACACCAGAACACTGTAGCTTTCTTT	CSARKHQNTVAFF
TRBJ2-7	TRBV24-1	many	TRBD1	TGTGCCACCAGTGACCACGGGACAGGGGGCTTCAACGAGCAGTACTTC	CATSDHGTGGFNEQYF
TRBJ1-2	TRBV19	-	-	TGTGCCAGTAGTATCTTCGAGGGGCCCTATGGCTACACCTTC	CASSIFEGPYGYTF
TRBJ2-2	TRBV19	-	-	TGTGCCAGTAGTATCTATAGCGGAGTCACCGGGGAGCTGTTTTTT	CASSIYSGVTGELFF
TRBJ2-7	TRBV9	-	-	TGTGCCAGCAGCGTAGCGGACAGAGCCTACGAGCAGTACTTC	CASSVADRAYEQYF
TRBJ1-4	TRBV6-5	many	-	TGTGCCAGCAGTCCGAGTGCAACTAATGAAAAACTGTTTTTT	CASSPSATNEKLFF
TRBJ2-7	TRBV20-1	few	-	TGCAGTGCTAGCGGTCAGGCAGTCTACGAGCAGTACTTC	CSASGQAVYEQYF
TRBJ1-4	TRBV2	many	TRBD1	TGTGCCAGTCAGACAGGGTCTCAGGAAAAACTGTTTTTT	CASQTGSQEKLFF
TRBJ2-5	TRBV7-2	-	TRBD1	TGTGCCAGCAGCCCCTTCTGGACAGGAGAGACCCAGTACTTC	CASSPFWTGETQYF
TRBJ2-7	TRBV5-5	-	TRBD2	TGTGCCAGCAGCGATAGAGCGGGAGGGCCGAGGACCTACGAGCAGTACTTC	CASSDRAGGPRTYEQYF
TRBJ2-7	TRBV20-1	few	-	TGCAGTGCTAGAGATCCCAAGGGCAGGCTCGAGCAGTACTTC	CSARDPKGRLEQYF
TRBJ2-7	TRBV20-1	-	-	TGCAGTGCCAGCGGGTCCTCCCCCACCTACGAGCAGTACTTC	CSASGSSPTYEQYF
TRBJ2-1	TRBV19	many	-	TGTGCCAGTAGTATAACCGGGGGGCGCAGTGAGCAGTTCTTC	CASSITGGRSEQFF
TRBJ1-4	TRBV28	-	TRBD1	TGTGCCAGCAGTCCGTACAAGGGACAGGCTAATGAAAACCTGTTTTTT	CASSPYKGQANENLFF
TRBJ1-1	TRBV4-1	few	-	TGCGCCAGCAGCCAAGATTACGGGGACTACAGAAGTGGGGACACTGAAGCTTTCTTT	CASSQDYGDYRSGDTEAFF
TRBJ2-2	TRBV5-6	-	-	TGTGCCAGCAGCTTGAGGGCGGGGGCGAGGAACACCGGGGAGCTGTTTTTT	CASSLRAGARNTGELFF
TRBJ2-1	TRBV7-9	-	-	TGTGCCAGCAGCTTAGGAAGTTACAATGAGCAGTTCTTC	CASSLGSYNEQFF
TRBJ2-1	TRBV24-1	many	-	TGTGCCACCAGTGATTTCGGGCTAGGCGAGCAGTTCTTC	CATSDFGLGEQFF
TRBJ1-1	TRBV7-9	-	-	TGCGCCAGCAGCTTAGGAGGTGGGAGTGAAGCTTTCTTT	CASSLGGGSEAFF
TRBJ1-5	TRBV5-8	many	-	TGTGCCAGCAGCTTGGTTGGATCTAATCAGCCCCAGCATTTT	CASSLVGSNQPQHF
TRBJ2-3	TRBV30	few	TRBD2	TGTGCCTGGGCCGGACTAGACTCCCGCACAGATACGCAGTATTTT	CAWAGLDSRTDTQYF
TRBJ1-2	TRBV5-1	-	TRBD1	TGCGCCAGCAGCTTGAGGGGACAGCTCGGGCCTAACTATGGCTACACCTTC	CASSLRGQLGPNYGYTF
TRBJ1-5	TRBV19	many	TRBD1	TGTGCCAGTAGACCCTTTGGACAGGGGGGTCAGCCCCAGCATTTT	CASRPFGQGGQPQHF
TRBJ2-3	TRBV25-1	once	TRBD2	TGTGCCAGCCGCCTCGGGACTAGCGCTGTCACAGATACGCGGTATTTT	CASRLGTSAVTDTRYF
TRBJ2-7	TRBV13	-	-	TGTGCCAGCAGCCCCCGCAACCCCTACGAGCAGTACTTC	CASSPRNPYEQYF
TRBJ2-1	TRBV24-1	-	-	TGTGCCACCAGTGCAACCAACCGGGACGGTATCTACAATGAGCAGTTCTTC	CATSATNRDGIYNEQFF
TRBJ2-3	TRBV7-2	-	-	TGTGCCAGCAGCCTGAATGGCGGACCAGATACGCAGTATTTT	CASSLNGGPDTQYF
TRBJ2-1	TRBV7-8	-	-	TGTGCCAGCAGCCCTTTCAACGGGTACAATGAGCAGTTCTTC	CASSPFNGYNEQFF
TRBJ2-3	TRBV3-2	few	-	TGTGCCAGCAGCCAAGTTTGTCCTAGCGGGGGCCCTCCAGATACGCAGTATTTT	CASSQVCPSGGPPDTQYF
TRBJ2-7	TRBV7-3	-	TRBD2	TGTGCCAGCAGCTTAAGGGCGGGAGCGGGCTCCTACGAGCAGTACTTC	CASSLRAGAGSYEQYF
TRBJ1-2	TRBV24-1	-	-	TGTGCCACCAGTGATATAAGACAGCCGCCCGGCTACACCTTC	CATSDIRQPPGYTF
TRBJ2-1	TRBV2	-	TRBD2	TGTGCCAGCGGGGAAGGGGCTAGCGGGTATGGGAATGAGCAGTTCTTC	CASGEGASGYGNEQFF
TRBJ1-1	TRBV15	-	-	TGTGCCACCAGCGGCTTGGGACTCGGGAACACTGAAGCTTTCTTT	CATSGLGLGNTEAFF
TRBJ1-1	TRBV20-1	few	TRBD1	TGCAGTGCTAGGAGGGACAGTGAAGCTTTCTTT	CSARRDSEAFF
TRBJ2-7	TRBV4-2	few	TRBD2	TGTGCTAGCAGCCCCCCCGGGGGGGCCGAGCAGTACTTC	CASSPPGGAEQYF
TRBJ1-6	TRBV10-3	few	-	TGTGCCATCAGTGAGTCAGGAGGGGATTCACCCCTCCACTTT	CAISESGGDSPLHF